The 23 T cell receptor beta chains presented below share a single source sample, sequenced in a study of persistence of HIV-infected CD4 T cells. No antigen has been identified for these receptors. Anti-CD3/anti-CD28 beads served as a nonspecific positive control stimulus. CD4+ T cells upregulating both CD40 ligand and CD69 were sorted as responding cells. Sequencing used immunoSEQ version 4 in survey mode. The repertoire was sequenced with immunoSEQ multiplex PCR; TCRdb's copy has only in-frame clones and lacks some. The data contain around 40,000 clones, about 89% of them singletons. Specimen: CD4+ T cells sorted from PBMCs after roughly 19-hour stimulation, collected from a patient who received antiretroviral therapy. Receptors originate from an adult man with HIV who was CMV-seropositive.

This clone has a handful of counts. The chain has TRBV28 and TRBJ1-6; D might be TRBD1 (6 bases). With 6 bases removed from V and 10 bases from J, the gap between germline ends came to 16 bases. Germline V CDR1 and CDR2: MDHEN, SYDVKM. The CDR3 is 14 residues long. The CDR3 bases are TGTGCCAGCAGGAGGACTTTCGGGGGCTCACCCCTCCACTTT. Translation: CASRRTFGGSPLHF.

The chain is built from TRBV7-8 and TRBJ1-5; unclear D gene. Germline V CDR1 and CDR2: SGHVS, FQNEAQ. CDR3 length: 13 amino acids. V was cut by 1 base and J by 7 bases, with 8 bases left in between. CDR3 sequence reads: CASSLDGRQPQHF. For the CDR3, the DNA is TGTGCCAGCAGCTTAGATGGACGACAGCCCCAGCATTTT.

This clone occurred a few times. The chain uses TRBV7-6 and TRBJ2-1; D uncertain. With 4 bases removed from V and 1 base from J, the gap between germline ends came to 5 bases. The germline V gene encodes CDR1 SGHVS and CDR2 FNYEAQ. The CDR3 sequence is 13 residues long. The CDR3 loop reads CASSYQSYNEQFF. For the CDR3, the DNA is TGTGCCAGCAGCTACCAGTCCTACAATGAGCAGTTCTTC.

The rearrangement uses TRBV20-1 and TRBJ1-5; maybe TRBD1 (6 bases). CDR1 and CDR2 from the germline V gene are DFQATT and SNEGSKA (reference sequence). V lost 3 bases and J lost 7, with 13 bases in between. This CDR3 spans 13 amino acids. The CDR3 nucleotides read TGCAGTGCTAGTAGGGGGACTGAGCAGCCCCAGCATTTT. Translating gives CSASRGTEQPQHF.

The chain carries TRBV14 and TRBJ1-1, with TRBD1 matching over 8 bases. The trim removed 4 bases at V and 6 bases at J, leaving 4 bases unmatched. CDR3 length: 13 amino acids. From germline, CDR1 is SGHDN and CDR2 FVKESK. The CDR3 loop is CASSLYRGAEAFF. CDR3 coding DNA: TGTGCCAGCAGCCTTTACAGGGGGGCTGAAGCTTTCTTT.

V and J are TRBV18 and TRBJ2-7, with a tentative D call TRBD1 (6 bases). The CDR3 is 15 amino acids. Trimming took 1 base from V and 3 from J, leaving 13 bases between them. Germline V gives CDR1 KGHSH, CDR2 LQKENI. The CDR3 reads CASSPLQGSHYEQYF. CDR3 bases: TGTGCCAGCTCACCACTGCAGGGGAGTCACTACGAGCAGTACTTC.

The chain links TRBV18 to TRBJ2-4; 8 positions match TRBD1. The CDR3 is made up of 17 amino acids. Germline V lookup: CDR1 KGHSH, CDR2 LQKENI. V gave up 2 bases and J gave up 3 bases; unmatched junction bases: 9. The CDR3 spells CASSPMGTGSSKNIQYF. DNA for the CDR3: TGTGCCAGCTCACCAATGGGGACAGGTAGCAGCAAAAACATTCAGTACTTC.

CDR3 sequence (DNA): TGTGCCAGCAGCCAAGGGGACGCCGGCAATCAGCCCCAGCATTTT. Protein: CASSQGDAGNQPQHF. The chain has TRBV3-1 (or the pseudogene TRBV3-2) and TRBJ1-5; maybe TRBD1 (5 bases). Trimming took off 1 base at V and 2 bases at J, with 9 bases between the two ends. The CDR3 loop spans 15 amino acids. Germline V gene sequence: CDR1 LGHDT, CDR2 YNNKEL (reference sequence).

This chain links TRBV12-5 with TRBJ1-5, with D maybe TRBD1 (5 bases). This CDR3 is built from 15 residues. V was shortened by 0 bases and J by 2 bases, with 8 bases between the two germline ends. Germline loops: CDR1 LGHNT, CDR2 FRNRAP. The CDR3 bases are TGTGCTAGTGGTTTGGTCCCGGGGGGCAATCAGCCCCAGCATTTT. Protein sequence: CASGLVPGGNQPQHF.

The chain is built from TRBV6-5 and TRBJ1-1, with no clear D. The CDR3 totals 15 residues. Per the germline V gene, CDR1 is MNHEY and CDR2 is SVGAGI. The V end was cut by 3 bases, the J end by 0 bases, with 11 bases between. CDR3 sequence reads: CASSYSGLLNTEAFF. Here the CDR3 DNA reads TGTGCCAGCAGTTATTCCGGACTGTTGAACACTGAAGCTTTCTTT.

V and J are TRBV10-3 and TRBJ2-2, with D uncertain. The CDR3 sequence is 14 residues long. The germline CDR1 and CDR2 sequences are ENHRY and SYGVKD. Trimming cost V 5 bases and J 3 bases, with 10 bases left between them. The CDR3 nucleotides are TGTGCCATCAGTCCCAGGCCGGACACCGGGGAGCTGTTTTTT. Translation: CAISPRPDTGELFF.

The sample holds one count of this clone. V is TRBV11-3 and J is TRBJ2-7, with D unresolved. Germline CDR1 SGHNT, CDR2 YENEEA. V gave up 5 bases and J gave up 6 bases, with 11 bases separating them. CDR3 length: 12 amino acids. The CDR3 protein is CASSQGWAEQYF. The DNA for the CDR3 is TGTGCCAGCAGCCAAGGGTGGGCCGAGCAGTACTTC.

This chain uses TRBV27 with TRBJ1-5; 7 bases line up with TRBD1. The CDR3 extends over 16 amino acids. CDR1 is MNHEY and CDR2 is SMNVEV in the germline V gene (reference sequence). V shed 5 bases and J 11 bases; nucleotides not matched to a gene: 18. The CDR3 coding sequence is TGTGCCAGCAGTCCGCAGACAGGGCCACGCATTTTGTCCCAGCATTTT. Protein sequence: CASSPQTGPRILSQHF.

The V call is TRBV29-1, the J call TRBJ2-2, with D tentatively TRBD2 (5 bases). With 6 bases removed from V and 6 bases from J, the gap between germline ends came to 11 bases. From germline, CDR1 is SQVTM and CDR2 ANQGSEA. CDR3 length: 12 residues. DNA for the CDR3: TGCAGCGTAGTAGCCGGGGCCGGGGAGCTGTTTTTT. Residues: CSVVAGAGELFF.

This chain joins TRBV28 and TRBJ1-2; 12 bases are shared with TRBD1. Trimming removed 10 bases from V and 8 bases from J; junction bases left unmatched: 17. Germline CDR1 reads MDHEN; CDR2 reads SYDVKM. The length of the CDR3 is 16 residues. The CDR3 protein is CATDSAPGQGAGGYTF. The CDR3 DNA is TGTGCCACAGATTCGGCCCCGGGACAGGGGGCAGGCGGCTACACCTTC.

The chain links TRBV29-1 to TRBJ1-6; 8 bases line up with TRBD1. The CDR3 is made up of 13 amino acids. The germline CDR1 and CDR2 sequences are SQVTM and ANQGSEA. The V segment lost 7 bases and the J segment 6 bases; nucleotides outside the gene matches: 5. The CDR3 spells CSARTGRNSPLHF. The DNA for the CDR3 is TGCAGCGCCCGGACAGGGCGTAATTCACCCCTCCACTTT.

V gene TRBV18 combines with J gene TRBJ2-1, with TRBD1 matching 7 bases. The CDR3 runs 16 residues. V trimming: 3 bases; J trimming: 3 bases; junction bases outside the gene matches: 8. CDR1 is KGHSH, CDR2 LQKENI, per germline. The CDR3 DNA reads TGTGCCAGCTCACCGTCACAGGGGACCCTCTACAATGAGCAGTTCTTC. It specifies CASSPSQGTLYNEQFF. The variable domain in full, completed from reference TRBV18 and TRBJ2-1, reads NAGVMQNPRHLVRRRGQEARLRCSPMKGHSHVYWYRQLPEEGLKFMVYLQKENIIDESGMPKERFSAEFPKEGPSILRIQQVVRGDSAAYFCASSPSQGTLYNEQFFGPGTRLTVL.

This clone was detected once. The chain uses TRBV10-3 and TRBJ1-4; 7 bases match TRBD1. Germline V gene sequence: CDR1 ENHRY, CDR2 SYGVKD. The V segment lost 2 bases and the J segment 8 bases; nucleotides outside the gene matches: 2. The CDR3 spans 13 residues. The DNA for the CDR3 is TGTGCCATCAGTGAGGGGACAGTCGAAAAACTGTTTTTT. Its translation: CAISEGTVEKLFF.

This rearrangement joins TRBV27 to TRBJ1-3; weak D call: TRBD1 (5 bases). The germline V and J ends were trimmed by 4 bases and 0 bases, with 10 bases remaining between them. Germline V gene sequence: CDR1 MNHEY, CDR2 SMNVEV (reference sequence). The CDR3 is made up of 15 amino acids. The CDR3 reads CASSSGKSSGNTIYF. The CDR3 region has the DNA TGTGCCAGCAGTTCAGGGAAGAGCTCTGGAAACACCATATATTTT.

The chain links TRBV7-2 to TRBJ2-1; D possibly corresponds to TRBD1 (6 bases). The CDR3 totals 15 residues. Per germline, CDR1 SGHTA and CDR2 FQGNSA. V lost 0 bases and J 9 bases, leaving 15 bases between the germline ends. In DNA form, the CDR3 reads TGTGCCAGCAGCTTAGCGGCCCAACAGGGTTTTGAGCAGTTCTTC. It is translated as CASSLAAQQGFEQFF.

This clone was picked up one time. The gene calls are TRBV19 and TRBJ2-7; TRBD1 aligns across 11 bases. Germline V gene lookup returns CDR1 LNHDA and CDR2 SQIVND (reference sequence). Germline trimming cut 5 bases from V and 2 bases from J; bases unmatched to any gene: 2. CDR3 length: 14 residues. CDR3 amino acids: CASSSDRGPYEQYF. CDR3 in DNA: TGTGCCAGTAGTTCGGACAGGGGGCCCTACGAGCAGTACTTC.

The chain links TRBV7-9 to TRBJ2-7, with a possible D match to TRBD1 (5 bases). The CDR3 is 12 residues long. The V gene lost 5 bases and the J gene lost 2 bases, with 7 bases spanning the gap. Germline V gene data show CDR1 as SEHNR and CDR2 as FQNEAQ (reference sequence). This CDR3 reads CASSETAYEQYF. CDR3 sequence (DNA): TGTGCCAGCAGCGAGACAGCCTACGAGCAGTACTTC.

This clone was seen once. The rearrangement joins TRBV7-2 to TRBJ1-3; tentatively, D is TRBD1 (6 bases). This CDR3 is built from 15 residues. Germline loops: CDR1 SGHTA, CDR2 FQGNSA. V was clipped by 5 bases and J by 0 bases, with 11 bases between them. The CDR3 region is CASSPRGFSGNTIYF. In DNA, the CDR3 is TGTGCCAGCAGCCCAAGGGGGTTCTCTGGAAACACCATATATTTT.